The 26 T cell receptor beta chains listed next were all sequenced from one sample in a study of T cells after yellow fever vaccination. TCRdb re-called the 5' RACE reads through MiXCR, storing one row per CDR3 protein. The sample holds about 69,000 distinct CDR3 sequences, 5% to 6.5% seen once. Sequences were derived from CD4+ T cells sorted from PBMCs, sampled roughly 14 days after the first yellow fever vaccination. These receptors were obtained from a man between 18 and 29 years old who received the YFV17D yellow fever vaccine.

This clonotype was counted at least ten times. The chain's CDR3 is CASSEDRSTYEQYV. CDR3 DNA: TGTGCCAGCAGTGAGGACAGATCTACCTACGAGCAGTACGTC. This chain joins TRBV6-2 or TRBV6-3 and TRBJ2-7, with D possibly being TRBD1 (6 bases). Germline V gene data show CDR1 as MNHEY and CDR2 as SVGEGT. The CDR3 totals 14 residues. Between the trimmed V and J ends, which lost 5 bases and 2 bases, there was a span of 13 bases.

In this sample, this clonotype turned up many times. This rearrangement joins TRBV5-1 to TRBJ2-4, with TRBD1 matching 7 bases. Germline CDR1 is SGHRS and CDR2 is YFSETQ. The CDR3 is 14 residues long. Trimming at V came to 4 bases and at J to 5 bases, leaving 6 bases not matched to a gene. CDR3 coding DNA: TGCGCCAGCAGCCGACTCGGGACAGAAAACATTCAGTACTTC. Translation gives CASSRLGTENIQYF.

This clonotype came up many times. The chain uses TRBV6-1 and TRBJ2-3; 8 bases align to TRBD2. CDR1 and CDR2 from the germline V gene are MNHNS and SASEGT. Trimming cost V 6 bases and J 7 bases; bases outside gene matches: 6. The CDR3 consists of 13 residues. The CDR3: CASSPGLANTQYF. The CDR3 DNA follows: TGTGCCAGCAGCCCCGGACTAGCTAATACGCAGTATTTT.

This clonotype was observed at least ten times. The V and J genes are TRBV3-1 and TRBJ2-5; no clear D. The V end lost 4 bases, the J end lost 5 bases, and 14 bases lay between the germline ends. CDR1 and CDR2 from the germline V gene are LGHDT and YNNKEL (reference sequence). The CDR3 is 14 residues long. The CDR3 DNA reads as TGTGCCAGCAGCCGTTGGCAGGACGGGGAGACCCAGTACTTC. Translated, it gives CASSRWQDGETQYF.

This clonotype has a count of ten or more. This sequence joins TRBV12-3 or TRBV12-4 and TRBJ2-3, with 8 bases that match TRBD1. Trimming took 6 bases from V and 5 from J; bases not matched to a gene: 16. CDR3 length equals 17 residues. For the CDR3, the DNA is TGTGCCAGCAGCCAACGGACAGGGAAAGGGATGGGAGATACGCAGTATTTT. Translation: CASSQRTGKGMGDTQYF.

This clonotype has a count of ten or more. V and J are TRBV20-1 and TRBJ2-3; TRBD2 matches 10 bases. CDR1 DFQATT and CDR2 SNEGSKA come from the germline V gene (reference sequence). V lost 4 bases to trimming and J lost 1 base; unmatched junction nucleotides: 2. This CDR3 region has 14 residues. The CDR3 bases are TGCAGTGCTACGCTAGCGGGGGGCACAGATACGCAGTATTTT. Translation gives CSATLAGGTDTQYF.

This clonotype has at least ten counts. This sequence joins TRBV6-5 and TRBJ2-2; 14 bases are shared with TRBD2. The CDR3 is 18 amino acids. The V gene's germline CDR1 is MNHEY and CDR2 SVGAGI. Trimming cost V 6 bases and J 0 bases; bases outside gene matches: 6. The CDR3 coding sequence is TGTGCCAGCAGGGGGGGACTAGCGGGGGCCTCGAACACCGGGGAGCTGTTTTTT. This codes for CASRGGLAGASNTGELFF.

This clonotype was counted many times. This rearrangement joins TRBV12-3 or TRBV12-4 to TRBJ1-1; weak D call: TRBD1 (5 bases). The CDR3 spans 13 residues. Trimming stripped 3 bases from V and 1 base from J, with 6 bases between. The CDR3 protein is CASSFDRNTEAFF. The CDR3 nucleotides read TGTGCCAGCAGTTTTGACAGGAACACTGAAGCTTTCTTT.

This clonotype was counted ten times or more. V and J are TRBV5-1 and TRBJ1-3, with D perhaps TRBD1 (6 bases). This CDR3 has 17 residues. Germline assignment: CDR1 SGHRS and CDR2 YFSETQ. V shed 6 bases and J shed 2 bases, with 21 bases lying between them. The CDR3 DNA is TGCGCCAGCACCTTCGGGGTGAGACAGGAGGCTGGAAACACCATATATTTT. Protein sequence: CASTFGVRQEAGNTIYF.

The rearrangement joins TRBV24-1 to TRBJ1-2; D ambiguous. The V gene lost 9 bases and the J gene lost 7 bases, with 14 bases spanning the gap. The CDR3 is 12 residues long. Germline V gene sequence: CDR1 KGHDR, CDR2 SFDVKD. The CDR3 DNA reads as TGTGCCACCCAAGAACCCCCGGGTGGCTACACCTTC. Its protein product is CATQEPPGGYTF.

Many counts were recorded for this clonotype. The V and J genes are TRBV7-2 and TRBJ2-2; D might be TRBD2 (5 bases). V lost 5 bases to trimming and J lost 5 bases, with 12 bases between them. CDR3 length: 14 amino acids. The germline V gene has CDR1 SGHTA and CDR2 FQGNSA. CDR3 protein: CASSIGWETGELFF. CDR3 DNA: TGTGCCAGCAGCATCGGGTGGGAGACCGGGGAGCTGTTTTTT.

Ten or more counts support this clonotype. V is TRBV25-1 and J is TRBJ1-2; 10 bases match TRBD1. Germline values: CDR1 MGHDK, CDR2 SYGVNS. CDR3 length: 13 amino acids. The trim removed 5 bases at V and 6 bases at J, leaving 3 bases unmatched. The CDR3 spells CASSLGQGNGYTF. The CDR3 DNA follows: TGTGCCAGCAGTCTGGGACAGGGGAATGGCTACACCTTC.

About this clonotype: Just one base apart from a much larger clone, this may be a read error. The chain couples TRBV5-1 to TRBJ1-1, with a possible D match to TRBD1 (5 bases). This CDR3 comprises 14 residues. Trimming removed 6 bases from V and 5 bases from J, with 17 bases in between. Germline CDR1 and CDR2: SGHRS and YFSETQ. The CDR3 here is CASTQGPPKTEAFF. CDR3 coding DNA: TGCGCCAGCACGCAGGGACCCCCGAAGACTGAAGCTTTCTTT.

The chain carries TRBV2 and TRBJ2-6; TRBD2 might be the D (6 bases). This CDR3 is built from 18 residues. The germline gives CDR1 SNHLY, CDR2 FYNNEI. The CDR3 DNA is TGTACCTGCAGTAACCCGGGACTCCCCACCCCTGGGGCCAACGTCCTGACTTTC. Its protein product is CTCSNPGLPTPGANVLTF.

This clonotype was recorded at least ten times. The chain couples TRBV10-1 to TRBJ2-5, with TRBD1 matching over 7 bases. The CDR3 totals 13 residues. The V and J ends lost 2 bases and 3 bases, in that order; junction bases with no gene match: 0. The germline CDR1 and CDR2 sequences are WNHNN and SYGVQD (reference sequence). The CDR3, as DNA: TGCGCCAGCAGTGAGGGGACAGAAGAGACCCAGTACTTC. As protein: CASSEGTEETQYF.

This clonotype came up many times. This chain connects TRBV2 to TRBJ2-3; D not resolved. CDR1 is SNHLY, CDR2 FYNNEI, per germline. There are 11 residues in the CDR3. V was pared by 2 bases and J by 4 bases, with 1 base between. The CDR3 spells CASSEPDTQYF. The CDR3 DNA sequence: TGTGCCAGCAGTGAACCAGATACGCAGTATTTT. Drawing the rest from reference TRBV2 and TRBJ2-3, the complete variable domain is EPEVTQTPSHQVTQMGQEVILRCVPISNHLYFYWYRQILGQKVEFLVSFYNNEISEKSEIFDDQFSVERPDGSNFTLKIRSTKLEDSAMYFCASSEPDTQYFGPGTRLTVL.

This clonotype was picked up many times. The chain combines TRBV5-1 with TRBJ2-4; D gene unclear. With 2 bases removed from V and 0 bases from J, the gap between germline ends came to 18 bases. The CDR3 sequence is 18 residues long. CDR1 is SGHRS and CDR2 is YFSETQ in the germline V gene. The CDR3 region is CASSFGPPIALAKNIQYF. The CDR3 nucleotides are TGCGCCAGCAGCTTTGGACCCCCTATTGCCCTAGCCAAAAACATTCAGTACTTC.

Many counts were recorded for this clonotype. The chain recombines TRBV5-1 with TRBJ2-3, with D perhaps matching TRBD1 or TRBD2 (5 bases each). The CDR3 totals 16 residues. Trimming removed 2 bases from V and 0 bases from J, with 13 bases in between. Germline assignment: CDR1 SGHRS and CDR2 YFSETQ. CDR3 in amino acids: CASSFSGTASTDTQYF. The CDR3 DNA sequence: TGCGCCAGCAGCTTCTCTGGGACCGCTAGCACAGATACGCAGTATTTT.

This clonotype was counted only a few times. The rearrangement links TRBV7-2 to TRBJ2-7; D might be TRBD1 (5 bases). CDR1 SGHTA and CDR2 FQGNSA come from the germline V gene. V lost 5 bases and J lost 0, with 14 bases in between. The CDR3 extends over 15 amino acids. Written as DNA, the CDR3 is TGTGCCAGCAGCCCCGAAAGACAGTCCTCCTACGAGCAGTACTTC. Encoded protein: CASSPERQSSYEQYF.

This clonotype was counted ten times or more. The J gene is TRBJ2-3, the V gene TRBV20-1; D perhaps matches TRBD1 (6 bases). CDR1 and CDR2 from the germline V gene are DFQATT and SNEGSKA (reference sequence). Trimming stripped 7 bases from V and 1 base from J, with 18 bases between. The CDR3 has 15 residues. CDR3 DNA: TGCAGTGTTCCACCTTACAGGGTAGGCACAGATACGCAGTATTTT. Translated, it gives CSVPPYRVGTDTQYF.

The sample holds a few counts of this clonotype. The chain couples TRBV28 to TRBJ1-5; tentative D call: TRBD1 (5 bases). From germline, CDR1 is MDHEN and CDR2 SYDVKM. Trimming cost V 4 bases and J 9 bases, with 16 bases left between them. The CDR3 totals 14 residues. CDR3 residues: CASSWGVGKGPQHF. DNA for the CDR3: TGTGCCAGCAGTTGGGGGGTGGGTAAGGGGCCCCAGCATTTT.

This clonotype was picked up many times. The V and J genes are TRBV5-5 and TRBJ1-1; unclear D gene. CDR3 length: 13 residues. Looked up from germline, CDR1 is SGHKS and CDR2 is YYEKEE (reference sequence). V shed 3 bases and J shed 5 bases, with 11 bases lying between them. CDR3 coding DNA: TGTGCCAGCAGCTCGTTTGTGGGGACTGAAGCTTTCTTT. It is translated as CASSSFVGTEAFF. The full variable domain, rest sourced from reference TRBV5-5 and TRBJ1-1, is DAGVTQSPTHLIKTRGQQVTLRCSPISGHKSVSWYQQVLGQGPQFIFQYYEKEERGRGNFPDRFSARQFPNYSSELNVNALLLGDSALYLCASSSFVGTEAFFGQGTRLTVV.

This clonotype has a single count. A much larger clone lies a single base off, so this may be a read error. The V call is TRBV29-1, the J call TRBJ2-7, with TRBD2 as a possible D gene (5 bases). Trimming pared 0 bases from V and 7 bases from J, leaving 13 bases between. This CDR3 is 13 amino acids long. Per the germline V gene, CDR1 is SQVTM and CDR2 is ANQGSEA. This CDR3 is CSVEDQRLGEQYF. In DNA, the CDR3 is TGCAGCGTTGAAGATCAGCGGCTGGGGGAGCAGTACTTC.

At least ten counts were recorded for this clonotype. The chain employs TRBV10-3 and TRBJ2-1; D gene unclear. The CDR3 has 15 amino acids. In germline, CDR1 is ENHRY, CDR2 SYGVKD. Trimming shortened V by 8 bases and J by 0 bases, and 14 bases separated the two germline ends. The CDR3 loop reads CAIRGDSSSYNEQFF. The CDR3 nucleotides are TGTGCCATCCGAGGTGACTCCAGCTCCTACAATGAGCAGTTCTTC.

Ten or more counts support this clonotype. CDR3 region: CASSVALGEGETQYF. CDR3 DNA: TGTGCCAGCAGCGTAGCTCTAGGGGAGGGAGAGACCCAGTACTTC. The V gene is TRBV9, the J gene TRBJ2-5; 7 bases are a match to TRBD2. After removal of 0 bases from V and 4 bases from J, the junction contained 6 bases not matched to a gene. This CDR3 spans 15 amino acids. Germline lookup yields CDR1 SGDLS and CDR2 YYNGEE.

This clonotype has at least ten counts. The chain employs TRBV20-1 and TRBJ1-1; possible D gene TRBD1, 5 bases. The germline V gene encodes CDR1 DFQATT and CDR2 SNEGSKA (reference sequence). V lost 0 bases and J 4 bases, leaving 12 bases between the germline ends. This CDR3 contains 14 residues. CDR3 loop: CSARDAQRGTEAFF. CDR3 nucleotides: TGCAGTGCTAGAGATGCCCAAAGGGGCACTGAAGCTTTCTTT.